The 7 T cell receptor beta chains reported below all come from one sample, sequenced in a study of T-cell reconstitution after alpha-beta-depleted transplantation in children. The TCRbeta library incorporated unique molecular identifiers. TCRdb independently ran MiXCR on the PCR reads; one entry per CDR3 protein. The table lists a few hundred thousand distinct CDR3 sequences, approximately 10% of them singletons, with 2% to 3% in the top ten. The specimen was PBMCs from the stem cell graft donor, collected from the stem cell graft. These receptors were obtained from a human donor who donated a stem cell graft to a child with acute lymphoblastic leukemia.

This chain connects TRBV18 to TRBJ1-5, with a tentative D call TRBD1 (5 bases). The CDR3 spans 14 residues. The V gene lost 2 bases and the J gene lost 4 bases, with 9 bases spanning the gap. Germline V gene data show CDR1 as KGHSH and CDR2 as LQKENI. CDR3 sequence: CASSPLQVNQPQHF. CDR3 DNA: TGTGCCAGCTCACCATTACAGGTTAATCAGCCCCAGCATTTT. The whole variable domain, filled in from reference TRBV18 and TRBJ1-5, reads NAGVMQNPRHLVRRRGQEARLRCSPMKGHSHVYWYRQLPEEGLKFMVYLQKENIIDESGMPKERFSAEFPKEGPSILRIQQVVRGDSAAYFCASSPLQVNQPQHFGDGTRLSIL.

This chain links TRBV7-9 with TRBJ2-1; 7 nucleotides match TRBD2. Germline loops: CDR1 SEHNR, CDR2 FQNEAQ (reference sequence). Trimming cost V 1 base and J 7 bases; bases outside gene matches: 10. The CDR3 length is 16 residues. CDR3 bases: TGTGCCAGCAGCTTAGTGGTGGGAGGGCCCGGGAATGAGCAGTTCTTC. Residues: CASSLVVGGPGNEQFF.

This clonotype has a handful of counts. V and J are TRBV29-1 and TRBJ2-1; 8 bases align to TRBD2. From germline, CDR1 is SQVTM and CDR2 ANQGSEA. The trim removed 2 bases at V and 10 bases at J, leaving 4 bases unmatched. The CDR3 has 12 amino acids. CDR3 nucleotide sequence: TGCAGCGTTGAAAAGATAGCGGGGGAGCAGTTCTTC. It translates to CSVEKIAGEQFF.

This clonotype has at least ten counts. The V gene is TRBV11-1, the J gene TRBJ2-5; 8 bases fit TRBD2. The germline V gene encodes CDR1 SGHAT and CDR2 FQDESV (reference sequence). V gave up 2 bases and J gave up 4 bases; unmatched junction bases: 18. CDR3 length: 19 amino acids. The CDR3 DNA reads TGTGCCAGCAGCTTACTCTTGGGTAAGCGGGAGAGTTCGTCAGAGACCCAGTACTTC. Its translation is CASSLLLGKRESSSETQYF. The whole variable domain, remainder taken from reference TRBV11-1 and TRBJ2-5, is EAEVAQSPRYKITEKSQAVAFWCDPISGHATLYWYRQILGQGPELLVQFQDESVVDDSQLPKDRFSAERLKGVDSTLKIQPAELGDSAMYLCASSLLLGKRESSSETQYFGPGTRLLVL.

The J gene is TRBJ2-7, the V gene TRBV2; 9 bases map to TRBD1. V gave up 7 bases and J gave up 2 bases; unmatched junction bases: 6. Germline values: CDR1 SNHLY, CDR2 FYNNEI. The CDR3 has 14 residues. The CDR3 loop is CASTRGQGAYEQYF. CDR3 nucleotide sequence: TGTGCCAGCACCAGGGGACAGGGAGCCTACGAGCAGTACTTC.

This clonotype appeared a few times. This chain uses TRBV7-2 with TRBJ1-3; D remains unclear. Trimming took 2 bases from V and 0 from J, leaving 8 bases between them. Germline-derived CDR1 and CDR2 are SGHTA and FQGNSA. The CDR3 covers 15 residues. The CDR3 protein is CASSLRGPSGNTIYF. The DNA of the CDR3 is TGTGCCAGCAGCTTACGAGGGCCCTCTGGAAACACCATATATTTT.

The CDR3 spells CSSDGGSGYEQYF. The CDR3, as DNA: TGCAGCTCAGACGGGGGTTCTGGCTACGAGCAGTACTTC. The chain carries TRBV20-1 and TRBJ2-7; possibly TRBD2 for D (6 bases). CDR1 is DFQATT, CDR2 SNEGSKA, per germline (reference sequence). This CDR3 is 13 amino acids long.